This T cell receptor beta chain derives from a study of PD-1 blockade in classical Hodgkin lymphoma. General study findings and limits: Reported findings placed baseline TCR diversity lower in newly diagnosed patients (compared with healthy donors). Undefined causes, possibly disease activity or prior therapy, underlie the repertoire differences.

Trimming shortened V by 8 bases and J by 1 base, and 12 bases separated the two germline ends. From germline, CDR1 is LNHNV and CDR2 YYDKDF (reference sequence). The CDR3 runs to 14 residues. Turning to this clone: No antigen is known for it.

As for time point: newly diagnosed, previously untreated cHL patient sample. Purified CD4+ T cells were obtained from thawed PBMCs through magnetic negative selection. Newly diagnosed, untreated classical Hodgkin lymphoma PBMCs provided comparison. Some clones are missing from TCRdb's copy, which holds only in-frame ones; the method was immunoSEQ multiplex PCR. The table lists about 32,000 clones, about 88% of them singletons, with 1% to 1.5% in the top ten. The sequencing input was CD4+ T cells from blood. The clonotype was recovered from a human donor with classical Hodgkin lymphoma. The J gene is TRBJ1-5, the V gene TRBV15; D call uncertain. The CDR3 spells CATGRAGSNQPQHF. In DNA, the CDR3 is TGTGCCACCGGGAGGGCGGGGAGCAATCAGCCCCAGCATTTT.